Below, 11 T cell receptor beta chains from the same sample are listed, as sequenced in a study of cytomegalovirus exposure and HLA in healthy donors. The method was immunoSEQ multiplex PCR; TCRdb's version includes in-frame clones alone and lacks a portion of them. The data hold around 250,000 clones, with about nine tenths observed a single time. The sequenced sample was PBMCs. The receptors derive from a woman aged 30 to 39 in good health and CMV-seronegative.

The chain has TRBV5-1 and TRBJ2-3; D gene uncertain. CDR3 length: 14 amino acids. V was trimmed by 3 bases and J by 0 bases, leaving 8 bases between them. Looked up from germline, CDR1 is SGHRS and CDR2 is YFSETQ. The CDR3 nucleotides read TGCGCCAGCAGCTCCCTAGGAAGCACAGATACGCAGTATTTT. As protein: CASSSLGSTDTQYF.

Concerning this clone itself: Other nucleotide sequences from this sample produce the same CDR3. This sequence joins TRBV5-1 and TRBJ2-1; D is possibly TRBD2 (5 bases). CDR3 length equals 13 residues. CDR1 is SGHRS, CDR2 YFSETQ, per germline. V was clipped by 2 bases and J by 3 bases, with 6 bases between them. The CDR3 DNA is TGCGCCAGCAGCTTAGGAGGCTACAATGAGCAGTTCTTC. Its protein product is CASSLGGYNEQFF.

The CDR3 bases are TGTGCCAGCAGTCCGGGGGCGATGGAAGAGACCCAGTACTTC. Protein product: CASSPGAMEETQYF. The genes are TRBV7-2 and TRBJ2-5; D is possibly TRBD1 or TRBD2 (6 bases each). Germline V CDR1 and CDR2: SGHTA, FQGNSA. This CDR3 comprises 14 residues. With 6 bases removed from V and 3 bases from J, the gap between germline ends came to 14 bases. Based on the CDR3 plus reference TRBV7-2 and TRBJ2-5, the full variable domain is GAGVSQSPSNKVTEKGKDVELRCDPISGHTALYWYRQSLGQGLEFLIYFQGNSAPDKSGLPSDRFSAERTGGSVSTLTIQRTQQEDSAVYLCASSPGAMEETQYFGPGTRLLVL.

The gene calls are TRBV7-2 and TRBJ2-3; D is undetermined. V was shortened by 5 bases and J by 5 bases, with 14 bases between the two germline ends. Germline-derived CDR1 and CDR2 are SGHTA and FQGNSA. CDR3 length: 14 amino acids. The CDR3 nucleotides are TGTGCCAGCAGCCCACGGTCCCCCGGAGATACGCAGTATTTT. It specifies CASSPRSPGDTQYF.

This clone was detected once. The chain couples TRBV5-6 to TRBJ2-1; 15 bases map to TRBD2. V lost 2 bases, J lost 7 bases, and 7 bases stayed unmatched. The CDR3 sequence is 17 residues long. The germline V gene has CDR1 SGHDT and CDR2 YYEEEE. CDR3 sequence reads: CASSFGLAGGSGNEQFF. The CDR3 bases are TGTGCCAGCAGCTTCGGACTAGCGGGAGGGTCGGGAAATGAGCAGTTCTTC.

The CDR3 loop is CASSQVQVKGYNEQFF. CDR3 coding DNA: TGCGCCAGCAGCCAAGTCCAGGTAAAGGGGTACAATGAGCAGTTCTTC. The chain links TRBV4-1 to TRBJ2-1, with D maybe TRBD1 (5 bases). The CDR3 length is 16 residues. Between the trimmed V and J ends, which lost 1 base and 4 bases, there was a span of 14 bases. Germline V gives CDR1 MGHRA, CDR2 YSYEKL.

The rearrangement uses TRBV7-3 and TRBJ2-1; 10 nucleotides line up with TRBD1. This CDR3 region has 17 residues. After removal of 5 bases from V and 3 bases from J, the junction contained 10 bases not matched to a gene. Germline V gives CDR1 SGHTA, CDR2 FQGTGA. CDR3 residues: CASSPHAGQGIYNEQFF. CDR3 nucleotides: TGTGCCAGCAGCCCCCACGCGGGACAGGGGATCTACAATGAGCAGTTCTTC.

The chain recombines TRBV7-9 with TRBJ2-7, with 10 bases matching TRBD1. The CDR3 runs to 13 residues. V lost 5 bases and J lost 4; bases outside the gene matches: 2. Germline lookup yields CDR1 SEHNR and CDR2 FQNEAQ (reference sequence). This CDR3 reads CASSGQGGYEQYF. The CDR3 DNA reads as TGTGCCAGCAGCGGACAGGGGGGTTACGAGCAGTACTTC.

This chain links TRBV29-1 with TRBJ2-3; D remains ambiguous. The V end lost 4 bases, the J end lost 2 bases, and 10 bases lay between the germline ends. The CDR3 has 13 amino acids. Germline lookup yields CDR1 SQVTM and CDR2 ANQGSEA. This CDR3 is CSVVTLVTDTQYF. CDR3 bases: TGCAGCGTTGTGACATTGGTCACAGATACGCAGTATTTT.

This rearrangement joins TRBV4-3 to TRBJ2-7, with TRBD2 identical over 11 bases. The trim removed 2 bases at V and 2 bases at J, leaving 2 bases unmatched. The CDR3 runs 15 residues. CDR1 and CDR2 (germline): LGHNA, YSLEER. This CDR3 is CASSQLAGGAYEQYF. The CDR3 DNA reads as TGCGCCAGCAGCCAACTAGCGGGGGGAGCCTACGAGCAGTACTTC.

The chain couples TRBV5-8 to TRBJ1-4; the D is unclear. The germline V and J ends were trimmed by 2 bases and 8 bases, with 19 bases remaining between them. Per the germline V gene, CDR1 is SGHTS and CDR2 is YDEGEE. CDR3 length equals 16 residues. The CDR3 DNA follows: TGTGCCAGCAGCTTACTTTCGTCAATAAATCAAGAAAAACTGTTTTTT. It translates to CASSLLSSINQEKLFF.